This T cell receptor beta chain was identified during a study of blood T cell repertoires in COVID-19. Using immunoSEQ multiplex PCR, the repertoire was profiled, and TCRdb retains in-frame clones only, with some absent. The top ten hold roughly 2.6% of the sample, which has about 230,000 clones, about 87% seen once. Sequencing input: peripheral blood. The TCR sequence derives from a man aged 25 to 40 with COVID-19, enrolled during active disease.

DNA of the CDR3: TGTGCCAGTGGGGACAGCCTCTACGAGCAGTACTTC. This translates into CASGDSLYEQYF. The chain combines TRBV19 with TRBJ2-7, with 7 bases aligning to TRBD1. CDR1 is LNHDA, CDR2 SQIVND, per germline (reference sequence). The V segment lost 8 bases and the J segment 3 bases; nucleotides outside the gene matches: 4. This CDR3 comprises 12 residues.